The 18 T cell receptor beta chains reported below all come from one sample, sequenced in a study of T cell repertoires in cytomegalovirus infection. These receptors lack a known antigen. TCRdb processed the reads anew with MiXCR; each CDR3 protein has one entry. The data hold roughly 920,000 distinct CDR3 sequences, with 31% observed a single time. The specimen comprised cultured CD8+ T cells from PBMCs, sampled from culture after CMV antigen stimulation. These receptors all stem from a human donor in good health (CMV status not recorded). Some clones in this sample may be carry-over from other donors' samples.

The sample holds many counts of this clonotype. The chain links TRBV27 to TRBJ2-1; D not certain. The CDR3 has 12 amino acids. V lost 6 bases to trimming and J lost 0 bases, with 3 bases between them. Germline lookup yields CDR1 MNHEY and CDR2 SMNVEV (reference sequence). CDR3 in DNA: TGTGCCAGCAGCAACTCCTACAATGAGCAGTTCTTC. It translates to CASSNSYNEQFF.

CDR3 amino acids: CASSPVRGARTGELFF. In nucleotides, the CDR3 is TGTGCCAGCAGCCCTGTACGGGGGGCGCGAACCGGGGAGCTGTTTTTT. V gene TRBV7-6 combines with J gene TRBJ2-2; TRBD2 is a possible D gene (7 bases). Deletions cut 5 bases from V and 5 bases from J, with 18 bases between. Germline V CDR1 and CDR2: SGHVS, FNYEAQ. CDR3 size: 16 residues.

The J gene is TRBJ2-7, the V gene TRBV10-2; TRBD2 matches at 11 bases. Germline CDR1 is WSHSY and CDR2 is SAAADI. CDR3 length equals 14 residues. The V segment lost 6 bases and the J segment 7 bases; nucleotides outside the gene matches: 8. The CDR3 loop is CASSTSGGHTEQYF. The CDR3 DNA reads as TGCGCCAGCAGCACTAGCGGGGGCCACACTGAGCAGTACTTC.

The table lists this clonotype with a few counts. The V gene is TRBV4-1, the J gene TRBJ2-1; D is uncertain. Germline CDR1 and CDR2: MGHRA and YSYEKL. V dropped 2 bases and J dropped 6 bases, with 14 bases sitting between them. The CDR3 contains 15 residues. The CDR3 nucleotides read TGCGCCAGCAGCCAACATACAGACTGGCGCAATGAGCAGTTCTTC. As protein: CASSQHTDWRNEQFF.

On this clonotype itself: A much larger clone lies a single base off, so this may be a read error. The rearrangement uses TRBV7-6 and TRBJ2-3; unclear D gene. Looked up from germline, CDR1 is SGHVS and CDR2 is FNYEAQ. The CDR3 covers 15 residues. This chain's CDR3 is CVSSPWPTATDTQYF. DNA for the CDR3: TGTGTCAGCAGCCCATGGCCGACTGCCACAGATACGCAGTATTTT.

CDR3 DNA sequence: TGTGCCAGCAGTTCAGGGAGGGGTTATAATTCACCCCTCCACTTT. Amino acids: CASSSGRGYNSPLHF. The chain is built from TRBV28 and TRBJ1-6; possibly TRBD1 for D (5 bases). In germline, CDR1 is MDHEN, CDR2 SYDVKM. V lost 4 bases and J 4 bases, leaving 11 bases between the germline ends. The CDR3 length is 15 residues.

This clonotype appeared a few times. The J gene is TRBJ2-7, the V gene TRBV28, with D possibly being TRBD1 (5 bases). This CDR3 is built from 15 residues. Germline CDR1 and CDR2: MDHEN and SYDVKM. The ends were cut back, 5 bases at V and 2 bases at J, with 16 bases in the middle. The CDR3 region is CASSAPHRFPYEQYV. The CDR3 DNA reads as TGTGCCAGCAGTGCGCCCCACAGGTTTCCCTACGAGCAGTACGTC.

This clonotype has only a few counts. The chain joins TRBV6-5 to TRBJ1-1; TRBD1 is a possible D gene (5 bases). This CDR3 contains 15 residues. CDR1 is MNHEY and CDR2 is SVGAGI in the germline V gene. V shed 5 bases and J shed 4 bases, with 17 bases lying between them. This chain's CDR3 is CASSPDTLPTTEAFF. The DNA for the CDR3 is TGTGCCAGCAGTCCGGACACGCTCCCAACCACTGAAGCTTTCTTT.

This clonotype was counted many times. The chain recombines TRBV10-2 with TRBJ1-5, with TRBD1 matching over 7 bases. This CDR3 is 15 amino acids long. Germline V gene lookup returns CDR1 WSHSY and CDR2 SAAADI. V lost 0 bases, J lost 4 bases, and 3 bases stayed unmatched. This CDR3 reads CASSESTQGNQPQHF. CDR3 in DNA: TGCGCCAGCAGTGAGTCAACACAGGGGAATCAGCCCCAGCATTTT.

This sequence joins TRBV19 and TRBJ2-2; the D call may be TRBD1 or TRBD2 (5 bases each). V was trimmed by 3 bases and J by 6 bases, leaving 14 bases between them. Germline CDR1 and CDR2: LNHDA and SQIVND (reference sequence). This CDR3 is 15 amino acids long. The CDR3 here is CASSIWDVDSGELFF. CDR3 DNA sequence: TGTGCCAGTAGTATCTGGGACGTGGACTCCGGGGAGCTGTTTTTT.

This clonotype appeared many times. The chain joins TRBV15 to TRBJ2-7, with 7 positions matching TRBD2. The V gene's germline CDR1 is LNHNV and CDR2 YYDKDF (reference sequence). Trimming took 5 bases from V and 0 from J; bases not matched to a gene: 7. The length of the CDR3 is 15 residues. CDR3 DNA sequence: TGTGCCACCAGCGCGGGGGAAAAGGGCTCCTACGAGCAGTACGTC. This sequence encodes CATSAGEKGSYEQYV.

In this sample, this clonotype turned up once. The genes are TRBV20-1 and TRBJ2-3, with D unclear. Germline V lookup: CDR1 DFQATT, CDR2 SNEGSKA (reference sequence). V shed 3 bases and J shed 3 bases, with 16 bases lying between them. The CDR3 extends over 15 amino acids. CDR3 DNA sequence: TGCAGTGCTAGCTTCCCGACACGAAATACAGATACGCAGTATTTT. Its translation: CSASFPTRNTDTQYF.

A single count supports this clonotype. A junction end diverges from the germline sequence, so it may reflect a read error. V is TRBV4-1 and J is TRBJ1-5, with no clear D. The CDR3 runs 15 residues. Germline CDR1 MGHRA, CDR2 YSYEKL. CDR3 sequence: CASCQELGRWQPQHF. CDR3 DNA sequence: TGCGCCAGCTGCCAAGAGCTGGGTCGGTGGCAGCCCCAGCATTTT.

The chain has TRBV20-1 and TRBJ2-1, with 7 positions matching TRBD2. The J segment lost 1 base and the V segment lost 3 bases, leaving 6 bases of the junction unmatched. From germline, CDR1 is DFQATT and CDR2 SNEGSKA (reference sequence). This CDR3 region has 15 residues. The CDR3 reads CSASVRGSSYNEQFF. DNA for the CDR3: TGCAGTGCTAGTGTGCGGGGGTCTTCCTACAATGAGCAGTTCTTC.

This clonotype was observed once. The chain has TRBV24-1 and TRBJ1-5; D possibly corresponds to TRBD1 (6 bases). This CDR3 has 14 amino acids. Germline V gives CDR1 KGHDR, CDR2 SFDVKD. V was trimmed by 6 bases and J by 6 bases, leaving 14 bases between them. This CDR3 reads CATSIDGDIQPQHF. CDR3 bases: TGTGCCACCAGTATCGACGGGGACATTCAGCCCCAGCATTTT.

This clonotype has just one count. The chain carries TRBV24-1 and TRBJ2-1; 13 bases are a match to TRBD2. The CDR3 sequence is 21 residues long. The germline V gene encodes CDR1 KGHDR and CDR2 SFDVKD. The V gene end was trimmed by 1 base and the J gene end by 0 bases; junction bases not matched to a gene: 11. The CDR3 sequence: CATSDFSPTSGGPYSYNEQFF. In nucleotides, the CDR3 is TGTGCCACCAGTGATTTTAGCCCGACTAGCGGGGGGCCTTACTCCTACAATGAGCAGTTCTTC.

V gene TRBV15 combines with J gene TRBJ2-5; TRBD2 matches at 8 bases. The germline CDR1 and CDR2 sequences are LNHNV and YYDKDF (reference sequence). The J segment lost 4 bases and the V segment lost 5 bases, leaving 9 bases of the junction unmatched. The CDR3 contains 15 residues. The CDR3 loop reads CATSVAGGGGETQYF. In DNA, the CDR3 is TGTGCCACCAGCGTCGCGGGGGGCGGGGGAGAGACCCAGTACTTC.

CDR3 residues: CASSKRGGRNTIYF. The CDR3 DNA is TGTGCCAGCAGTAAAAGGGGGGGGCGAAACACCATATATTTT. The chain has TRBV27 and TRBJ1-3, with a tentative D call TRBD1 (6 bases). This CDR3 is 14 amino acids long. Germline CDR1 reads MNHEY; CDR2 reads SMNVEV (reference sequence). Trimming took 5 bases from V and 5 from J, leaving 13 bases between them.